These T cell receptor beta chains were read from a single sample in a study of OX40 agonist ivuxolimab in advanced cancers. Method: immunoSEQ multiplex PCR; TCRdb's copy keeps in-frame clones and lacks some. The table lists some 26,000 clones, about 82% of them singletons. This material consisted of CD4+ or CD8+ T cells sorted from blood, taken in a trial of the OX40 agonist ivuxolimab. These receptors were taken from an adult with an advanced solid tumor such as melanoma, head and neck, liver or kidney cancer. The CDR3 runs from the conserved cysteine through the conserved F or W. Size is omitted from some rows. Given values are once, few, many or a class for expanded clones.

j_call clone_size v_call cdr3_aa
TRBJ2-1 NA TRBV30 CAWSEPPYEQFF
TRBJ2-2 NA TRBV5-1 CASSSGTSGRGVTGELFF
TRBJ2-5 NA TRBV9 CASSAGGLETQYF
TRBJ2-4 NA TRBV9 CASSIGATPGVSDGKNIQYF
TRBJ2-3 NA TRBV28 CASSLPGDTQYF
NA NA TRBV7-7 CASTLKGLAYEQYF
TRBJ2-7 NA TRBV7-6 CASSLGSRSYEQYF
TRBJ2-1 NA TRBV7-8 CASSREPPRVF
TRBJ1-3 few TRBV15 CATSRDRDPGNTIYF
TRBJ2-1 NA TRBV5-6 CASRGLRQRESYNEQFF
TRBJ1-4 NA TRBV7-6 CASSLEDSGWEKLFF
TRBJ2-2 NA TRBV29-1 CSVEDQDGDTGELFF
TRBJ2-7 few TRBV5-5 CASSWTGEEQYF
TRBJ2-1 NA TRBV5-8 CASSLGGLATTYNEQFF
TRBJ2-7 NA TRBV11-3 CASSSFVGTYEQYF
TRBJ1-2 NA TRBV27 CASSLDSTYGYTF
TRBJ1-5 NA TRBV6-5 CASSYSPYQPQHF
TRBJ2-7 few TRBV4-1 CASSLGGLIYEQYF
TRBJ1-1 NA TRBV4-3 CASSYQGGKTEAFF
TRBJ1-4 NA TRBV7-9 CASSGRPGVVEKLFF
TRBJ2-1 NA TRBV7-3 CASSFGGYNEQFF
TRBJ2-7 NA TRBV19 CASSMWGVAYEQYF
TRBJ1-2 NA TRBV5-4 CASSFFGTGGHGYTF
TRBJ2-7 NA TRBV27 CASSFGGRGYEQYF
TRBJ2-3 NA TRBV4-2 CASSPGTSTDTQYF
TRBJ2-7 NA TRBV9 CASSLGTTTYEQYF
TRBJ1-5 NA TRBV6-6 CASSDPDQPQHF
TRBJ2-7 NA TRBV6-5 CASTAAGGSYEQYF
TRBJ1-1 NA TRBV5-4 CASSSRGNEAFF
TRBJ2-5 NA TRBV13 CASSYLGEETQYF
TRBJ1-1 NA TRBV4-3 CASSQSSSPRATEAFF
TRBJ2-3 NA TRBV9 CASSAGGVRPTQYF
TRBJ2-3 NA TRBV28 CASSLTLAGGSTDTQYF
TRBJ2-6 NA TRBV11-2 CASSDPRGGGANVLTF
TRBJ2-7 NA TRBV11-1 CASSLGPTSGYEQYF
TRBJ1-1 NA TRBV6-5 CASTQGAGNTEAFF
TRBJ1-4 NA TRBV7-9 CASSLGNEKLFF
TRBJ1-6 NA TRBV19 CASSVALDSPLHF
TRBJ1-6 NA TRBV5-6 CASSLAGGSSYNSPLHF
TRBJ2-7 NA TRBV27 CASSPGRGSGSSYEQYF
TRBJ2-1 NA TRBV19 CASSFGTVINEQFF
TRBJ2-7 NA TRBV15 CATSRDRQGRNEQYF
TRBJ2-7 once TRBV5-4 CASSLGPAWEQYF
TRBJ2-7 NA TRBV15 CATSRDRLAGGLYEQYF
TRBJ2-7 NA TRBV27 CASRLMTGGASEQYF
TRBJ1-4 NA TRBV15 CATSTGQENEKLFF
TRBJ1-5 NA TRBV6-5 CASSLKGTLNQPQHF
TRBJ2-3 NA TRBV2 CASRRTSGEGVDTQYF
TRBJ2-3 NA TRBV27 CASSLSDRHKFTDTQYF
TRBJ2-1 NA TRBV7-6 CASSLVAPGRGNEQFF